These 24 T cell receptor beta chains were sequenced from one sample in a study of blood T cell repertoires in COVID-19. Sequencing was performed with immunoSEQ multiplex PCR; in TCRdb, only in-frame clones are kept and a portion is missing. The repertoire holds roughly 200,000 clones, with 76% as singletons. The sequenced sample was peripheral blood. These TCRs come from a woman in her forties or fifties with active or convalescent COVID-19.

The chain combines TRBV5-6 with TRBJ2-7, with 8 bases lining up with TRBD2. Germline CDR1 reads SGHDT; CDR2 reads YYEEEE. The CDR3 has 14 residues. Unmatched junction bases numbered 5, after V lost 4 bases and J lost 2 bases. The DNA for the CDR3 is TGTGCCAGCAGCCGCAGCGGGAGCCCCTACGAGCAGTACTTC. Amino acid sequence: CASSRSGSPYEQYF. Looking up the rest from reference TRBV5-6 and TRBJ2-7 gives the full variable domain: DAGVTQSPTHLIKTRGQQVTLRCSPKSGHDTVSWYQQALGQGPQFIFQYYEEEERQRGNFPDRFSGHQFPNYSSELNVNALLLGDSALYLCASSRSGSPYEQYFGPGTRLTVT.

The chain joins TRBV9 to TRBJ2-6; D may be TRBD1 (5 bases). In germline, CDR1 is SGDLS, CDR2 YYNGEE. The CDR3 loop spans 15 amino acids. V was shortened by 0 bases and J by 3 bases, with 7 bases between the two germline ends. CDR3 bases: TGTGCCAGCAGCGTAGCCACAGGTGGGGCCAACGTCCTGACTTTC. Translated, it gives CASSVATGGANVLTF.

The chain joins TRBV12-5 to TRBJ1-5; TRBD1 might be the D (5 bases). The CDR3 has 15 residues. Germline-derived CDR1 and CDR2 are LGHNT and FRNRAP. With 7 bases removed from V and 2 bases from J, the gap between germline ends came to 15 bases. This chain's CDR3 is CASAPGVGRNQPQHF. CDR3 bases: TGTGCTAGTGCTCCGGGGGTGGGTCGCAATCAGCCCCAGCATTTT.

The J gene is TRBJ1-4, the V gene TRBV5-1; possible D gene TRBD1, 6 bases. The CDR3 is 15 residues long. V lost 0 bases, J lost 2 bases, and 8 bases lay in between. The germline gives CDR1 SGHRS, CDR2 YFSETQ. CDR3 loop: CASSLGGQTNEKLFF. The CDR3 DNA follows: TGCGCCAGCAGCTTGGGTGGACAGACTAATGAAAAACTGTTTTTT.

This chain connects TRBV10-1 to TRBJ2-7; 14 bases line up with TRBD2. Germline V gene sequence: CDR1 WNHNN, CDR2 SYGVQD (reference sequence). CDR3 length equals 17 residues. V shed 6 bases and J 4 bases; nucleotides not matched to a gene: 11. Here the CDR3 DNA reads TGCGCCAGCAGCCCCCAGGGACTAGCGGGAGCCGGATACGAGCAGTACTTC. Translated: CASSPQGLAGAGYEQYF.

V and J are TRBV9 and TRBJ2-1; the D gene is possibly TRBD2 (6 bases). Between the trimmed V and J ends, which lost 0 bases and 4 bases, there was a span of 14 bases. The CDR3 has 16 amino acids. The V gene's germline CDR1 is SGDLS and CDR2 YYNGEE. The CDR3 reads CASSVAGLASYNEQFF. The DNA for the CDR3 is TGTGCCAGCAGCGTAGCGGGGCTAGCGAGTTACAATGAGCAGTTCTTC.

The rearrangement uses TRBV6-5 and TRBJ2-7; maybe TRBD1 (6 bases). Trimming stripped 4 bases from V and 0 bases from J, with 16 bases between. CDR3 size: 16 residues. In germline, CDR1 is MNHEY, CDR2 SVGAGI. The CDR3 DNA reads TGTGCCAGCAGTTTTTCCTTCGGGACACCCTCCTACGAGCAGTACTTC. It encodes CASSFSFGTPSYEQYF.

The chain joins TRBV19 to TRBJ1-4; a weak D match, TRBD1 (6 bases). The CDR3 loop spans 14 amino acids. Trimming removed 8 bases at V and 3 bases at J, with 13 bases between. CDR1 and CDR2 (germline): LNHDA, SQIVND (reference sequence). The CDR3 is CASGRGDSNEKLFF. The CDR3 DNA follows: TGTGCCAGTGGGAGGGGGGACTCTAATGAAAAACTGTTTTTT.

In DNA, the CDR3 is TGTGCCAGCAGGGACAGGGGAGGGATGTATCAGCCCCAGCATTTT. Amino acids: CASRDRGGMYQPQHF. The chain couples TRBV6-5 to TRBJ1-5; 9 bases line up with TRBD1. Germline CDR1 MNHEY, CDR2 SVGAGI. This CDR3 region has 15 residues. The junction had 8 bases not matched to a gene; V was cut back by 6 bases and J by 5 bases.

The V call is TRBV7-2, the J call TRBJ2-4, with 13 positions matching TRBD2. V shed 5 bases, J shed 7 bases, and the junction held 8 bases outside the gene matches. The CDR3 extends over 16 amino acids. In germline, CDR1 is SGHTA, CDR2 FQGNSA. CDR3 nucleotide sequence: TGTGCCAGCAGCCTCCGGACTAGCGGGGGCGGGAACATTCAGTACTTC. Protein: CASSLRTSGGGNIQYF.

The rearrangement links TRBV5-1 to TRBJ2-2, with a tentative D call TRBD2 (5 bases). There are 15 residues in the CDR3. V lost 0 bases, J lost 4 bases, and 10 bases lay in between. The germline V gene encodes CDR1 SGHRS and CDR2 YFSETQ. CDR3 coding DNA: TGCGCCAGCAGCTTGGCCGGGGTGGTCACCGGGGAGCTGTTTTTT. Its protein product is CASSLAGVVTGELFF.

V and J are TRBV3-1 (or the pseudogene TRBV3-2) and TRBJ2-5; 9 positions agree with TRBD2. V dropped 0 bases and J dropped 3; count of bases not matched to a gene: 11. CDR1 is LGHDT and CDR2 is YNNKEL in the germline V gene (reference sequence). The CDR3 length is 18 residues. CDR3 residues: CASSQEDRREGREETQYF. In DNA form, the CDR3 reads TGTGCCAGCAGCCAAGAAGATAGGCGGGAGGGCCGGGAAGAGACCCAGTACTTC.

The chain couples TRBV7-9 to TRBJ2-7; 7 nucleotides line up with TRBD1. V lost 4 bases and J lost 2; bases outside the gene matches: 5. CDR3 length equals 14 residues. CDR1 SEHNR and CDR2 FQNEAQ come from the germline V gene (reference sequence). The CDR3 spells CASSSRDRTYEQYF. The CDR3 nucleotides are TGTGCCAGCAGCTCTAGGGACAGAACCTACGAGCAGTACTTC.

The chain couples TRBV14 to TRBJ1-6; D unclear. This CDR3 region has 15 residues. Trimming shortened V by 0 bases and J by 7 bases, and 10 bases separated the two germline ends. Germline V gives CDR1 SGHDN, CDR2 FVKESK. The CDR3 DNA follows: TGTGCCAGCAGCCAAGATCCGACGGGGAATTCACCCCTCCACTTT. Its protein is CASSQDPTGNSPLHF.

This clone was detected a few times. V and J are TRBV3-1 (or the pseudogene TRBV3-2) and TRBJ2-3; a possible D gene is TRBD1 (5 bases). CDR3 length: 16 residues. V lost 3 bases and J 1 base, leaving 14 bases between the germline ends. CDR1 LGHDT and CDR2 YNNKEL come from the germline V gene (reference sequence). For the CDR3, the DNA is TGTGCCAGCAGCCACAGGGAAACCTTCCGCACAGATACGCAGTATTTT. This translates into CASSHRETFRTDTQYF.

The V gene is TRBV7-2, the J gene TRBJ1-4, with 10 bases that match TRBD1. Germline V CDR1 and CDR2: SGHTA, FQGNSA. The CDR3 extends over 15 amino acids. V trimming: 3 bases; J trimming: 2 bases; junction bases outside the gene matches: 0. This CDR3 reads CASSLTGGTNEKLFF. Written as DNA, the CDR3 is TGTGCCAGCAGCTTGACAGGGGGCACTAATGAAAAACTGTTTTTT. Using reference TRBV7-2 and TRBJ1-4 for the parts outside the CDR3, the full variable domain is GAGVSQSPSNKVTEKGKDVELRCDPISGHTALYWYRQSLGQGLEFLIYFQGNSAPDKSGLPSDRFSAERTGGSVSTLTIQRTQQEDSAVYLCASSLTGGTNEKLFFGSGTQLSVL.

This clone was detected once. The V gene is TRBV2, the J gene TRBJ1-1; no definite D call. The CDR3 extends over 13 amino acids. Per the germline V gene, CDR1 is SNHLY and CDR2 is FYNNEI. Trimming removed 7 bases from V and 4 bases from J, with 13 bases in between. This chain's CDR3 is CASTVNWATEAFF. The CDR3 nucleotides are TGTGCCAGCACCGTTAATTGGGCCACTGAAGCTTTCTTT.

This clone was counted once. The chain links TRBV7-2 to TRBJ2-1, with 11 bases lining up with TRBD1. The CDR3 loop spans 16 amino acids. Germline V gene data show CDR1 as SGHTA and CDR2 as FQGNSA. The V gene end was trimmed by 5 bases and the J gene end by 2 bases; junction bases not matched to a gene: 5. The chain's CDR3 is CASSDRDRGTYNEQFF. The CDR3 DNA is TGTGCCAGCAGCGACCGGGACAGGGGGACCTACAATGAGCAGTTCTTC.

In its sample, this clone was seen a few times. This rearrangement joins TRBV3-1 (or the pseudogene TRBV3-2) to TRBJ2-2; D is possibly TRBD1 (6 bases). This CDR3 is 14 amino acids long. V lost 2 bases to trimming and J lost 5 bases, with 9 bases between them. Germline V gene sequence: CDR1 LGHDT, CDR2 YNNKEL (reference sequence). DNA for the CDR3: TGTGCCAGCAGCCAACCGGACAGAACCGGGGAGCTGTTTTTT. It codes for CASSQPDRTGELFF.

The table lists this clone with a few counts. This chain links TRBV13 with TRBJ1-1; 7 bases fit TRBD1. CDR1 is PRHDT and CDR2 is FYEKMQ in the germline V gene (reference sequence). V was pared by 6 bases and J by 0 bases, with 10 bases of the junction left unmatched. The CDR3 runs 16 residues. DNA for the CDR3: TGTGCCAGCAGACACAGGGGAGCCCCCATGAACACTGAAGCTTTCTTT. This codes for CASRHRGAPMNTEAFF.

The chain employs TRBV7-2 and TRBJ2-1, with TRBD1 identical over 9 bases. J lost 4 bases, V lost 2 bases, and 9 bases had no gene match. The length of the CDR3 is 17 residues. The germline V gene has CDR1 SGHTA and CDR2 FQGNSA. CDR3 in DNA: TGTGCCAGCAGCTTATCGCCCTACAGGGGGCTGTACAATGAGCAGTTCTTC. Translated: CASSLSPYRGLYNEQFF.

The chain has TRBV30 and TRBJ2-3; 12 bases match TRBD2. Germline CDR1 GTSNPN, CDR2 SVGIG (reference sequence). The CDR3 consists of 17 residues. The J segment lost 1 base and the V segment lost 6 bases, leaving 11 bases of the junction unmatched. DNA of the CDR3: TGTGCCTGCTGGGGGCTAGCGGGAGGGCACGGCACAGATACGCAGTATTTT. This gives the protein CACWGLAGGHGTDTQYF.

This rearrangement joins TRBV6-2 or TRBV6-3 to TRBJ1-1; perhaps TRBD1 as D (6 bases). The CDR3 is 14 amino acids. CDR1 and CDR2 (germline): MNHEY, SVGEGT. The germline V and J ends were trimmed by 3 bases and 4 bases, with 12 bases remaining between them. The CDR3 DNA sequence: TGTGCCAGCAGTTATGGGGGCCGGAGCACTGAAGCTTTCTTT. Protein: CASSYGGRSTEAFF.

This clone was seen ten or more times. The rearrangement joins TRBV21-1 to TRBJ1-5. TRBV21-1 is deemed a pseudogene. This CDR3 has 13 residues. CDR3 in DNA: TGTGCCAGGCGGCTGACTAGCAATCAGCCCCAGCATTTT. Its translation: CARRLTSNQPQHF.